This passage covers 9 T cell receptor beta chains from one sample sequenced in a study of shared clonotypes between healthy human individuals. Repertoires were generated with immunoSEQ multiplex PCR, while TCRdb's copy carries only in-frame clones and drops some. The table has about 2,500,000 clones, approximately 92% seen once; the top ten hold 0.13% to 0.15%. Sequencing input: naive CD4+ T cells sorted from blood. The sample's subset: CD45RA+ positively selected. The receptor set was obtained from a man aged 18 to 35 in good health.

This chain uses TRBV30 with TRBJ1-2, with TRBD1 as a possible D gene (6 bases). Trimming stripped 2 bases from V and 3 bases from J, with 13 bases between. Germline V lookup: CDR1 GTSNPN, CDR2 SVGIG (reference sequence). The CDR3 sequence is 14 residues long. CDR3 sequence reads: CAWSKGVPDYGYTF. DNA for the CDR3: TGTGCCTGGAGTAAGGGGGTGCCCGACTATGGCTACACCTTC.

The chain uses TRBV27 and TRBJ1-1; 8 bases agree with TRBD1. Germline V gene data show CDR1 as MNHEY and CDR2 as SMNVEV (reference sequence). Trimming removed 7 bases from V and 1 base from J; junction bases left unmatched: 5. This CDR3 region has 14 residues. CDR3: CASNSGTGNTEAFF. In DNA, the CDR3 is TGTGCCAGCAACTCCGGGACAGGGAACACTGAAGCTTTCTTT.

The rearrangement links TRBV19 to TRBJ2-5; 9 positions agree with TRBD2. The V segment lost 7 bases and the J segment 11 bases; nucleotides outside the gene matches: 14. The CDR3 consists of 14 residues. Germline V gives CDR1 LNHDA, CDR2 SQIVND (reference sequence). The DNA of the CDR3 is TGTGCCAGTACCGACCTAGCGGGGCCCCCGGGTCAGTACTTC. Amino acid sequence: CASTDLAGPPGQYF.

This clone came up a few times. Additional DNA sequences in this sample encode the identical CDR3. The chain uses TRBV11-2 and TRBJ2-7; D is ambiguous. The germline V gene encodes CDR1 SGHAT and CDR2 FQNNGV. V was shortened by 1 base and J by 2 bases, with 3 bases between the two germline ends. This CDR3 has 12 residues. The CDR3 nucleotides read TGTGCCAGCAGCTTAGGGACCTACGAGCAGTACTTC. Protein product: CASSLGTYEQYF.

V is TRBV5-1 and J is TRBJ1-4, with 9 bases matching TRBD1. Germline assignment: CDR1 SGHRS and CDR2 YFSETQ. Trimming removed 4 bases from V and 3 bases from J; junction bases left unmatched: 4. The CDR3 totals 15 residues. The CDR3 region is CASSVQGAANEKLFF. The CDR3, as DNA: TGCGCCAGCAGCGTACAGGGGGCAGCTAATGAAAAACTGTTTTTT. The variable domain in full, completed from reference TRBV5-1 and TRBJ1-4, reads KAGVTQTPRYLIKTRGQQVTLSCSPISGHRSVSWYQQTPGQGLQFLFEYFSETQRNKGNFPGRFSGRQFSNSRSEMNVSTLELGDSALYLCASSVQGAANEKLFFGSGTQLSVL.

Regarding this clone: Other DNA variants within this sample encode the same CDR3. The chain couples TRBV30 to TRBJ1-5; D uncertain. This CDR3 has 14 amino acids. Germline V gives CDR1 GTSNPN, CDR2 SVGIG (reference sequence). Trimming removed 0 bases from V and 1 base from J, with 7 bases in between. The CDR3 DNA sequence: TGTGCCTGGAGTGTAATAGGGAGCAATCAGCCCCAGCATTTT. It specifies CAWSVIGSNQPQHF.

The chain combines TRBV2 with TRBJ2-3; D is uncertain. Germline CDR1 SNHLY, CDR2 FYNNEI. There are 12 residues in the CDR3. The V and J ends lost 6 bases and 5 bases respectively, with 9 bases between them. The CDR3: CASSPMIDTQYF. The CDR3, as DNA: TGTGCCAGCAGCCCTATGATAGATACGCAGTATTTT.

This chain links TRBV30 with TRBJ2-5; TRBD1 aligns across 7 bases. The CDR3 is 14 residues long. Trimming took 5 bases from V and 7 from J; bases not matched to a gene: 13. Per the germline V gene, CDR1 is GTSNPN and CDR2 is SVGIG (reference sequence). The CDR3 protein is CAWAILQGVGTQYF. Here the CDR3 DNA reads TGTGCCTGGGCCATCCTCCAGGGGGTGGGGACCCAGTACTTC.

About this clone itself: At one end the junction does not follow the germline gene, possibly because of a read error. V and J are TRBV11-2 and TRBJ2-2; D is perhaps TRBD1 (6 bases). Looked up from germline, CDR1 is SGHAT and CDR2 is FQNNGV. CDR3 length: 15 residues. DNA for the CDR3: TGTGCCAGCACCTTAAACAGGGCCAACACCGGGGAGCTGTTTTTT. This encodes CASTLNRANTGELFF.